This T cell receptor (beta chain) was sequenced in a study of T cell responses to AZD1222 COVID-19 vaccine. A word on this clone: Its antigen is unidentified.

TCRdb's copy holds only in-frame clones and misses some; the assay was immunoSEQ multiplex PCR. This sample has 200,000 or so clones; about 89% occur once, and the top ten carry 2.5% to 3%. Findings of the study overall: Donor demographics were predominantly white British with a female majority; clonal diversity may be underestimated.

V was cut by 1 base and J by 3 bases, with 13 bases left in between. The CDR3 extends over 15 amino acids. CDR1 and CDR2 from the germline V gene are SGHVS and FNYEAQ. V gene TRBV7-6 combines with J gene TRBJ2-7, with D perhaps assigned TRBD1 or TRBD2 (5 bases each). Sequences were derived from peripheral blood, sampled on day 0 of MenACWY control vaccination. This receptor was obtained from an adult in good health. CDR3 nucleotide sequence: TGTGCCAGCAGCTTAGGACGGGACGGCAGCTACGAGCAGTACTTC. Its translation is CASSLGRDGSYEQYF.